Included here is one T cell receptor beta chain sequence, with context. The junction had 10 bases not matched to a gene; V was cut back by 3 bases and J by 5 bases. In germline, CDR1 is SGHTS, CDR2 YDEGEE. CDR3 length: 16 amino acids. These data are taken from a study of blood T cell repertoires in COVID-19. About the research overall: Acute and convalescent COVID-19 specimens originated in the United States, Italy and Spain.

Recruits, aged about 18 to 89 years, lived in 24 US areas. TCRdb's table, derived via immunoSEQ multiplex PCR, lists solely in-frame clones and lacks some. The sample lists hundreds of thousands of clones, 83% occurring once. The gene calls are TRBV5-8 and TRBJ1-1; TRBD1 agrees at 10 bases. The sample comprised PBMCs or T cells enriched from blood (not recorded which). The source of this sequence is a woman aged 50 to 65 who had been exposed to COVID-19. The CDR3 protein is CASSSRTGQGWTEAFF. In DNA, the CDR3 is TGTGCCAGCAGCTCCCGAACGGGACAGGGGTGGACTGAAGCTTTCTTT.